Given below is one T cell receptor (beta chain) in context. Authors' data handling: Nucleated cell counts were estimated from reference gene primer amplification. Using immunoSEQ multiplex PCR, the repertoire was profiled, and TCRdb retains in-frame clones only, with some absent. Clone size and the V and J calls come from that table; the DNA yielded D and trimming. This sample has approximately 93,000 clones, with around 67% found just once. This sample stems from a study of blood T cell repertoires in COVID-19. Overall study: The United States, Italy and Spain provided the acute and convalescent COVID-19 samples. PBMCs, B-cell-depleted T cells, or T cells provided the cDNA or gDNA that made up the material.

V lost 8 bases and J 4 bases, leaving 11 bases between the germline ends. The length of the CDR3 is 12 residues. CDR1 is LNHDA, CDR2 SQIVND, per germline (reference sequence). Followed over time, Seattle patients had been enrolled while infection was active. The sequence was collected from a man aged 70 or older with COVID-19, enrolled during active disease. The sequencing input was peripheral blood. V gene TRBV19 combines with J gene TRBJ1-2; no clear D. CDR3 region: CASREGGYGYTF. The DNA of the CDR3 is TGTGCCAGTCGGGAGGGCGGCTATGGCTACACCTTC.